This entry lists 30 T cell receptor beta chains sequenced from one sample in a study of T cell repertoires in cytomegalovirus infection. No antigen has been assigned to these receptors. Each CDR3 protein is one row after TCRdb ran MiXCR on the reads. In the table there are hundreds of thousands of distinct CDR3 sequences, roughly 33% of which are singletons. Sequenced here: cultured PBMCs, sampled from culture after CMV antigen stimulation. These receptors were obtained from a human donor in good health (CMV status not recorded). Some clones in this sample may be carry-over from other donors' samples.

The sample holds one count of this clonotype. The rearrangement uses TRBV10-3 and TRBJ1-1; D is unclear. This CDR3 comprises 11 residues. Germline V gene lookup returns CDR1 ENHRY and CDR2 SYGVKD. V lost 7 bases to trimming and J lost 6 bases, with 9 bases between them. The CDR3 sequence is CAITKGAEAFF. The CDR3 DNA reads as TGTGCCATCACGAAGGGCGCTGAAGCTTTCTTT.

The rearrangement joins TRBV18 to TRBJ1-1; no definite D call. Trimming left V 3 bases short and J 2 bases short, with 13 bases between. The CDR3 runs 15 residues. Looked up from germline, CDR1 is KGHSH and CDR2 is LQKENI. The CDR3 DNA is TGTGCCAGCTCACCGAACCTCCCTATAAACACTGAAGCTTTCTTT. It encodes CASSPNLPINTEAFF. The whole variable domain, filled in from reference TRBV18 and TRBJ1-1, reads NAGVMQNPRHLVRRRGQEARLRCSPMKGHSHVYWYRQLPEEGLKFMVYLQKENIIDESGMPKERFSAEFPKEGPSILRIQQVVRGDSAAYFCASSPNLPINTEAFFGQGTRLTVV.

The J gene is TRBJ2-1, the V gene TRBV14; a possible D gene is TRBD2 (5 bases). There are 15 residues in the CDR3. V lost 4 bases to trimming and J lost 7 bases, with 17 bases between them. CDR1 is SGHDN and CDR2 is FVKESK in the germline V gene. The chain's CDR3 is CASSPTGLARNEQFF. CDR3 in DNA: TGTGCCAGCAGCCCAACTGGCCTAGCCCGGAATGAGCAGTTCTTC.

The CDR3 sequence is CASRLRDRGNGGLFF. In DNA form, the CDR3 reads TGTGCCAGCAGACTCCGGGACAGGGGGAATGGAGGGCTGTTTTTT. The rearrangement uses TRBV12-3 or TRBV12-4 and TRBJ2-2; 11 positions match TRBD1. The CDR3 runs 15 residues. Germline trimming cut 6 bases from V and 13 bases from J; bases unmatched to any gene: 13.

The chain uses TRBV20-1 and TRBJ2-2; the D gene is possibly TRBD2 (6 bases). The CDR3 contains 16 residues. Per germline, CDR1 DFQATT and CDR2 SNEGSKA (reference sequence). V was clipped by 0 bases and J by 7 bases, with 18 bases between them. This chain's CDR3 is CSAREGTGVFSGELFF. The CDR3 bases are TGCAGTGCTAGAGAAGGGACTGGGGTATTTAGCGGGGAGCTGTTTTTT.

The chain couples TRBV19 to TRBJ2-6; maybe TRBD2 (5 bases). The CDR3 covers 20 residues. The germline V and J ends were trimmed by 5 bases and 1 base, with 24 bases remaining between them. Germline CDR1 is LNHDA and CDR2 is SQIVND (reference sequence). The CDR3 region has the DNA TGTGCCAGTAGTCCCCGGACCGGGAAGGGAATATCTTCTGGGGCCAACGTCCTGACTTTC. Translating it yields CASSPRTGKGISSGANVLTF.

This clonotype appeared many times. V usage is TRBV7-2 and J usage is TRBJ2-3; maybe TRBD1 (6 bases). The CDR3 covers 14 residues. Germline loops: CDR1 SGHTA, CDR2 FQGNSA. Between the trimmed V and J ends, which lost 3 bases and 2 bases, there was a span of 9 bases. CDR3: CASSFQGPTDTQYF. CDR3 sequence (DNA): TGTGCCAGCAGCTTCCAGGGGCCCACAGATACGCAGTATTTT.

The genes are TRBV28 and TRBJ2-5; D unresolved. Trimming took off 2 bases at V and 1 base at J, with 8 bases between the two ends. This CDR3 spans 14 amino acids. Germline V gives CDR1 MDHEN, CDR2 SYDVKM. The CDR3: CASSLSRLQETQYF. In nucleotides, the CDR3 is TGTGCCAGCAGTTTAAGCAGGCTCCAAGAGACCCAGTACTTC.

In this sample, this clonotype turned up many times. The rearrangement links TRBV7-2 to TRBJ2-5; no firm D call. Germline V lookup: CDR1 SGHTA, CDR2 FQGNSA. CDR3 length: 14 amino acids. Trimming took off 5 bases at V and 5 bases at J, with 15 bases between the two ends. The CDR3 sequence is CASSPINILETQYF. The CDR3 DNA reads TGTGCCAGCAGCCCGATCAATATTCTCGAGACCCAGTACTTC.

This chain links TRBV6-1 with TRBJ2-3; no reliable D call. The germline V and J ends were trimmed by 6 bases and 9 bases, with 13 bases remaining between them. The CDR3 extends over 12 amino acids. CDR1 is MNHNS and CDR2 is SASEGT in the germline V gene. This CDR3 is CASSTSGRTQYF. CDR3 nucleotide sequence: TGTGCCAGCAGCACCTCTGGGCGGACGCAGTATTTT.

Here the CDR3 DNA reads TGCAGCGTTAGGACAGGGGCTGGAAACACCATATATTTT. It codes for CSVRTGAGNTIYF. This rearrangement joins TRBV29-1 to TRBJ1-3; 9 nucleotides agree with TRBD1. The J segment lost 2 bases and the V segment lost 5 bases, leaving 1 base of the junction unmatched. Germline CDR1 and CDR2: SQVTM and ANQGSEA. This CDR3 spans 13 amino acids.

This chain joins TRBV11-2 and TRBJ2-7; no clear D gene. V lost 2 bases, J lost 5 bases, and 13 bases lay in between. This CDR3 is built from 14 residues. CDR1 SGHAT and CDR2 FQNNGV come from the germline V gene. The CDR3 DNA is TGTGCCAGCAGCTTAATAAGGAATAGTCACGAGCAGTACTTC. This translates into CASSLIRNSHEQYF.

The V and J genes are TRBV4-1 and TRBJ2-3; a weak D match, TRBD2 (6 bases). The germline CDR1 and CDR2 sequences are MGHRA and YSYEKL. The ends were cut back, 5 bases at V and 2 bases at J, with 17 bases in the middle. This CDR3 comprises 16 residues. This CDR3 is CASSRLGLANTDTQYF. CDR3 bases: TGCGCCAGCAGCAGACTAGGGCTAGCTAACACAGATACGCAGTATTTT.

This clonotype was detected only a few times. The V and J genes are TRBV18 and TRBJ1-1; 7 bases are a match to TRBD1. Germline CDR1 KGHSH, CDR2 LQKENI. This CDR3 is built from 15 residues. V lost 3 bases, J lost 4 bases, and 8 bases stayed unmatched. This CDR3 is CASSPGQADTTEAFF. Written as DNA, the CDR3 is TGTGCCAGCTCACCTGGACAGGCCGATACCACTGAAGCTTTCTTT. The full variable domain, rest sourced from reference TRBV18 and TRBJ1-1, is NAGVMQNPRHLVRRRGQEARLRCSPMKGHSHVYWYRQLPEEGLKFMVYLQKENIIDESGMPKERFSAEFPKEGPSILRIQQVVRGDSAAYFCASSPGQADTTEAFFGQGTRLTVV.

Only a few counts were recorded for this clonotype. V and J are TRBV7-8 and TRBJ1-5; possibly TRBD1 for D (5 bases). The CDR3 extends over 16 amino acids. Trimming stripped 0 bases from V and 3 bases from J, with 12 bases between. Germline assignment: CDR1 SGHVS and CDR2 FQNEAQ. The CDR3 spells CASSLAARVSNQPQHF. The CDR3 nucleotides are TGTGCCAGCAGCTTAGCGGCCAGGGTTTCCAATCAGCCCCAGCATTTT.

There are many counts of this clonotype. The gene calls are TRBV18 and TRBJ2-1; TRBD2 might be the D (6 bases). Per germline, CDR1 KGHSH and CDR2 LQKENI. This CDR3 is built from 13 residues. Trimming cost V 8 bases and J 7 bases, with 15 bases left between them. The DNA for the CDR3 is TGTGCCAGCAGCCCCACCGGGGGTAATGAGCAGTTCTTC. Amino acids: CASSPTGGNEQFF. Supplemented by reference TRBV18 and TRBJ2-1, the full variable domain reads NAGVMQNPRHLVRRRGQEARLRCSPMKGHSHVYWYRQLPEEGLKFMVYLQKENIIDESGMPKERFSAEFPKEGPSILRIQQVVRGDSAAYFCASSPTGGNEQFFGPGTRLTVL.

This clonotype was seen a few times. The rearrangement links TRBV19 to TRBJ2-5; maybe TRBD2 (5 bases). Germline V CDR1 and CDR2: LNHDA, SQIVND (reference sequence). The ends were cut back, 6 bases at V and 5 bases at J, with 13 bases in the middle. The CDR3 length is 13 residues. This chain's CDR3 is CASRFGSSETQYF. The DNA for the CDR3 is TGTGCCAGTAGGTTTGGGAGCTCGGAGACCCAGTACTTC.

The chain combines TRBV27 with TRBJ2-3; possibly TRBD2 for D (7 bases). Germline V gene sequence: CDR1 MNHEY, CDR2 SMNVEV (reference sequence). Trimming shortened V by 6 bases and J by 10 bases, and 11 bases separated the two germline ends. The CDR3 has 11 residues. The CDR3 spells CASSRGGAQYF. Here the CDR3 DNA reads TGTGCCAGCAGCCGAGGGGGGGCGCAGTATTTT.

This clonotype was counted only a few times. CDR3 DNA sequence: TGCAGTGCTAGACAGGGAGGTAATGAGCAGTTCTTC. This translates into CSARQGGNEQFF. The gene calls are TRBV20-1 and TRBJ2-1; D is possibly TRBD2 (6 bases). Between the trimmed V and J ends, which lost 2 bases and 7 bases, there was a span of 9 bases. This CDR3 has 12 residues. Germline V gene sequence: CDR1 DFQATT, CDR2 SNEGSKA (reference sequence).

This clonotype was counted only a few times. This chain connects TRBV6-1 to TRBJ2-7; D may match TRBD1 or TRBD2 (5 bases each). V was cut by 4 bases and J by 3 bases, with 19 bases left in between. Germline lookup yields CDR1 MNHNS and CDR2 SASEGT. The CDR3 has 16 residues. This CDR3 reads CASSVSPGPPLYEQYF. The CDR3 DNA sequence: TGTGCCAGCAGTGTATCTCCGGGACCGCCTCTCTACGAGCAGTACTTC.

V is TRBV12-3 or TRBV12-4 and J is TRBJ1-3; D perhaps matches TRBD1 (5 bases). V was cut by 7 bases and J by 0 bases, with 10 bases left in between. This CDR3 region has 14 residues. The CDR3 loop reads CASNRDLSGNTIYF. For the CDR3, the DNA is TGTGCCAGCAACCGGGACCTCTCTGGAAACACCATATATTTT.

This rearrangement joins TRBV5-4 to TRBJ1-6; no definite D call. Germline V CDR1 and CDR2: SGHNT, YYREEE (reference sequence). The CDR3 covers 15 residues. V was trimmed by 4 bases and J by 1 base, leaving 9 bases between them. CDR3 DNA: TGTGCCAGCAGCCCCCAGGAATCCTATAATTCACCCCTCCACTTT. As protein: CASSPQESYNSPLHF.

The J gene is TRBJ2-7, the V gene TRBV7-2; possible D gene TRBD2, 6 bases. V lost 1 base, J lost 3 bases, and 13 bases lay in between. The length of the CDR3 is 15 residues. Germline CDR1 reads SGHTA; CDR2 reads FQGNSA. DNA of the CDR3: TGTGCCAGCAGCTTAGAACCGGGACTTCTCTACGAGCAGTACTTC. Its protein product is CASSLEPGLLYEQYF.

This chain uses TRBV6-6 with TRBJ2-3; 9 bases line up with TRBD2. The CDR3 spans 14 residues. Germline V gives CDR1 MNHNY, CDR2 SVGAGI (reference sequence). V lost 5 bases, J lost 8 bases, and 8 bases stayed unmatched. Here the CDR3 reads CASSEQRGVATQYF. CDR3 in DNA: TGTGCCAGCAGTGAGCAGCGGGGGGTGGCTACGCAGTATTTT.

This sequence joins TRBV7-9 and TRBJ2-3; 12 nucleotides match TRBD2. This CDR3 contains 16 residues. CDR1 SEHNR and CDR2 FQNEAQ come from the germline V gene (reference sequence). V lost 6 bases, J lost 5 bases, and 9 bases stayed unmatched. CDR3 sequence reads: CASSQGVLAGGDTQYF. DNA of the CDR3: TGTGCCAGCAGTCAAGGGGTACTAGCGGGAGGAGATACGCAGTATTTT.

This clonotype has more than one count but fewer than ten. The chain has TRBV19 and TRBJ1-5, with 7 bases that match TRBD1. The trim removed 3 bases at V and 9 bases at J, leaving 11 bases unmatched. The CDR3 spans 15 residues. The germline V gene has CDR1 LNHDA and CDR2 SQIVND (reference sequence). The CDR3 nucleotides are TGTGCCAGTAGTATTTCGGCAGGGGGTCTGGGGCCCCAGCATTTT. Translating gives CASSISAGGLGPQHF.

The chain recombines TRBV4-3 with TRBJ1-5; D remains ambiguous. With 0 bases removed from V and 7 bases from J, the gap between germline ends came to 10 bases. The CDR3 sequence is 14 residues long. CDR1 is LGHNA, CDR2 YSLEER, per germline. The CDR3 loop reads CASSQELGEQPQHF. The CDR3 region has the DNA TGCGCCAGCAGCCAAGAGCTTGGGGAACAGCCCCAGCATTTT.

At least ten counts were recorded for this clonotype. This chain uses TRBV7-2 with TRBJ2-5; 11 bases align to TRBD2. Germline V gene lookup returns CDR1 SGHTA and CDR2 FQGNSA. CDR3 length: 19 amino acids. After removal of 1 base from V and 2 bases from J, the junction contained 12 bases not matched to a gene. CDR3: CASSLVGLAGGFWQETQYF. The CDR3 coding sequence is TGTGCCAGCAGCTTAGTTGGCCTAGCGGGAGGATTTTGGCAAGAGACCCAGTACTTC.

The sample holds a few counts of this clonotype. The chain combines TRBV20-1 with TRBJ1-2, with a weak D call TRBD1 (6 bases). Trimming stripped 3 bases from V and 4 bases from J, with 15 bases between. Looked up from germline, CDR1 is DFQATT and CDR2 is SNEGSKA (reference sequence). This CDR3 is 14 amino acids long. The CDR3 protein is CSASRSGTPYGYTF. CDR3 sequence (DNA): TGCAGTGCTAGTCGTTCCGGGACACCCTATGGCTACACCTTC.

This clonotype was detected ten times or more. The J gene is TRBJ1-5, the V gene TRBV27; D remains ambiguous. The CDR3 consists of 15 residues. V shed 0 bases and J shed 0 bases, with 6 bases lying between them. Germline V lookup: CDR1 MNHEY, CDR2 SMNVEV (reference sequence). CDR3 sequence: CASSLSSASNQPQHF. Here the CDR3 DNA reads TGTGCCAGCAGTTTATCGTCAGCTAGCAATCAGCCCCAGCATTTT.